Shown below are 20 T cell receptor beta chains from a single sample sequenced in a study of PD-L1 blockade in urothelial cancer. Profiled with immunoSEQ multiplex PCR; TCRdb holds only in-frame clones, not every one. The sample has about 91,000 clones; 83% are singletons. Time point given: peripheral blood 6 weeks after treatment start. The source material was PBMCs, sampled around atezolizumab (anti-PD-L1) treatment. These receptors were collected from a man aged 65 to 79 with urothelial cancer.

The chain combines TRBV7-2 with TRBJ1-5; the match to TRBD1 covers 11 bases. The CDR3 has 18 residues. Looked up from germline, CDR1 is SGHTA and CDR2 is FQGNSA. V trimming: 1 base; J trimming: 6 bases; junction bases outside the gene matches: 11. Here the CDR3 reads CASSLGRTGGYFSQPQHF. In nucleotides, the CDR3 is TGTGCCAGCAGCTTAGGTCGGACAGGGGGCTATTTTAGTCAGCCCCAGCATTTT. The full variable domain, rest sourced from reference TRBV7-2 and TRBJ1-5, is GAGVSQSPSNKVTEKGKDVELRCDPISGHTALYWYRQSLGQGLEFLIYFQGNSAPDKSGLPSDRFSAERTGGSVSTLTIQRTQQEDSAVYLCASSLGRTGGYFSQPQHFGDGTRLSIL.

This CDR3 is CASSRGQNYGYTF. For the CDR3, the DNA is TGTGCCAGTAGTAGGGGACAGAACTATGGCTACACCTTC. The genes are TRBV19 and TRBJ1-2; 7 bases agree with TRBD1. V lost 4 bases and J lost 2; bases outside the gene matches: 1. From germline, CDR1 is LNHDA and CDR2 SQIVND (reference sequence). The CDR3 sequence is 13 residues long.

This sequence joins TRBV4-2 and TRBJ2-4, with D unclear. There are 13 residues in the CDR3. V dropped 0 bases and J dropped 9 bases, with 9 bases sitting between them. CDR1 LGHNA and CDR2 YNFKEQ come from the germline V gene. CDR3 coding DNA: TGTGCCAGCAGCCAAGAAGGTTCGGGCATTCAGTACTTC. Translated, it gives CASSQEGSGIQYF.

V is TRBV6-1 and J is TRBJ2-7; 7 bases are a match to TRBD1. This CDR3 has 15 residues. Germline CDR1 reads MNHNS; CDR2 reads SASEGT. V lost 4 bases, J lost 2 bases, and 8 bases stayed unmatched. CDR3 coding DNA: TGTGCCAGCAGTGTTCACCGGGACAGTACCTACGAGCAGTACTTC. Encoded protein: CASSVHRDSTYEQYF.

This clone appeared a few times. This rearrangement joins TRBV5-6 to TRBJ2-3; a weak D match, TRBD2 (6 bases). Trimming pared 0 bases from V and 1 base from J, leaving 6 bases between. Looked up from germline, CDR1 is SGHDT and CDR2 is YYEEEE. The CDR3 has 14 residues. Here the CDR3 DNA reads TGTGCCAGCAGCTTGGGGGGGGGCACAGATACGCAGTATTTT. This encodes CASSLGGGTDTQYF.

The rearrangement uses TRBV30 and TRBJ2-1; 13 bases line up with TRBD2. The germline gives CDR1 GTSNPN, CDR2 SVGIG (reference sequence). CDR3 length: 16 residues. Trimming removed 3 bases from V and 2 bases from J; junction bases left unmatched: 4. CDR3 amino acids: CAWSWTSGRTYNEQFF. For the CDR3, the DNA is TGTGCCTGGAGCTGGACTAGCGGGAGAACCTACAATGAGCAGTTCTTC.

The V and J genes are TRBV11-2 and TRBJ2-1; 7 bases fit TRBD1. The length of the CDR3 is 15 residues. The germline V gene encodes CDR1 SGHAT and CDR2 FQNNGV. The V and J ends lost 5 bases and 4 bases, in that order; junction bases with no gene match: 8. CDR3 coding DNA: TGTGCCAGCAGCGACGGGACAGAAGGTTACAATGAGCAGTTCTTC. It codes for CASSDGTEGYNEQFF.

This clone is a singleton in its sample. V usage is TRBV5-1 and J usage is TRBJ2-1, with 8 positions matching TRBD1. V was clipped by 4 bases and J by 6 bases; unmatched bases: 6. The CDR3 contains 14 residues. CDR1 SGHRS and CDR2 YFSETQ come from the germline V gene. Here the CDR3 DNA reads TGCGCCAGCAGCCTAGGGACAGGCCTCAATGAGCAGTTCTTC. This sequence encodes CASSLGTGLNEQFF.

The rearrangement links TRBV7-3 to TRBJ2-6; a weak D match, TRBD1 (5 bases). CDR3 length: 18 residues. Between the trimmed V and J ends, which lost 0 bases and 0 bases, there was a span of 12 bases. From germline, CDR1 is SGHTA and CDR2 FQGTGA. In DNA, the CDR3 is TGTGCCAGCAGCTTAACTGGGGCCCCCTTCTCTGGGGCCAACGTCCTGACTTTC. Protein sequence: CASSLTGAPFSGANVLTF.

The chain employs TRBV4-2 and TRBJ2-1; 10 bases map to TRBD1. Trimming took 2 bases from V and 4 from J; bases not matched to a gene: 5. Germline CDR1 and CDR2: LGHNA and YNFKEQ. The CDR3 has 16 amino acids. CDR3 in amino acids: CASSQSGTGVYNEQFF. The CDR3 nucleotides are TGTGCCAGCAGCCAATCCGGGACAGGGGTGTACAATGAGCAGTTCTTC.

V usage is TRBV2 and J usage is TRBJ1-3; 7 positions agree with TRBD1. V shed 6 bases and J 5 bases; nucleotides not matched to a gene: 13. CDR1 and CDR2 from the germline V gene are SNHLY and FYNNEI. This CDR3 contains 16 residues. The CDR3 DNA reads TGTGCCAGCAGAACCGGGACAGAACGAGGGAGAAACACCATATATTTT. Amino acid sequence: CASRTGTERGRNTIYF.

The CDR3 DNA follows: TGTGCCTGGAGTGCCTTAAATGAGCAGTTCTTC. This encodes CAWSALNEQFF. The rearrangement links TRBV30 to TRBJ2-1, with D hard to call. There are 11 residues in the CDR3. Germline V gene data show CDR1 as GTSNPN and CDR2 as SVGIG (reference sequence). Trimming took off 1 base at V and 7 bases at J, with 5 bases between the two ends. The whole variable domain, remainder taken from reference TRBV30 and TRBJ2-1, is SQTIHQWPATLVQPVGSPLSLECTVEGTSNPNLYWYRQAAGRGLQLLFYSVGIGQISSEVPQNLSASRPQDRQFILSSKKLLLSDSGFYLCAWSALNEQFFGPGTRLTVL.

This chain links TRBV5-6 with TRBJ2-5; 7 nucleotides agree with TRBD1. V gave up 0 bases and J gave up 5 bases; unmatched junction bases: 7. Germline-derived CDR1 and CDR2 are SGHDT and YYEEEE. The CDR3 runs 15 residues. The CDR3 loop reads CASSLDRGFGETQYF. CDR3 bases: TGTGCCAGCAGCTTGGACAGGGGATTTGGTGAGACCCAGTACTTC. The whole variable domain, filled in from reference TRBV5-6 and TRBJ2-5, reads DAGVTQSPTHLIKTRGQQVTLRCSPKSGHDTVSWYQQALGQGPQFIFQYYEEEERQRGNFPDRFSGHQFPNYSSELNVNALLLGDSALYLCASSLDRGFGETQYFGPGTRLLVL.

The CDR3 loop reads CASSEARGYNEQFF. For the CDR3, the DNA is TGTGCCAGCAGTGAAGCAAGGGGGTACAATGAGCAGTTCTTC. V gene TRBV2 combines with J gene TRBJ2-1; TRBD1 might be the D (6 bases). The germline V gene has CDR1 SNHLY and CDR2 FYNNEI. CDR3 length: 14 amino acids. Between the trimmed V and J ends, which lost 0 bases and 4 bases, there was a span of 7 bases.

The chain has TRBV19 and TRBJ2-2; D may be TRBD2 (6 bases). Trimming shortened V by 5 bases and J by 3 bases, and 16 bases separated the two germline ends. The CDR3 covers 16 residues. Germline CDR1 LNHDA, CDR2 SQIVND (reference sequence). The CDR3 DNA reads as TGTGCCAGTAGTGGGATGGGGGGTGTGGACACCGGGGAGCTGTTTTTT. Protein product: CASSGMGGVDTGELFF.

The chain carries TRBV7-8 and TRBJ2-7; TRBD1 might be the D (6 bases). Germline CDR1 SGHVS, CDR2 FQNEAQ. V lost 0 bases, J lost 2 bases, and 11 bases lay in between. The CDR3 contains 15 residues. This chain's CDR3 is CASSLASGAPYEQYF. In DNA, the CDR3 is TGTGCCAGCAGCTTAGCGTCAGGGGCCCCCTACGAGCAGTACTTC.

The sample holds one count of this clone. Other DNA sequences of this sample code for an identical CDR3. The chain recombines TRBV4-3 with TRBJ2-1; D is undetermined. The CDR3 totals 15 residues. Germline V gene sequence: CDR1 LGHNA, CDR2 YSLEER. Trimming left V 0 bases short and J 4 bases short, with 10 bases between. CDR3: CASSQETYSYNEQFF. CDR3 bases: TGCGCCAGCAGCCAAGAAACCTACTCATACAATGAGCAGTTCTTC.

The chain couples TRBV9 to TRBJ2-1; 7 bases align to TRBD2. CDR1 SGDLS and CDR2 YYNGEE come from the germline V gene. V was pared by 0 bases and J by 7 bases, with 7 bases of the junction left unmatched. The CDR3 totals 15 residues. This chain's CDR3 is CASSVVGEGQNEQFF. CDR3 coding DNA: TGTGCCAGCAGCGTAGTGGGGGAGGGTCAAAATGAGCAGTTCTTC. The full variable domain, rest sourced from reference TRBV9 and TRBJ2-1, is DSGVTQTPKHLITATGQRVTLRCSPRSGDLSVYWYQQSLDQGLQFLIQYYNGEERAKGNILERFSAQQFPDLHSELNLSSLELGDSALYFCASSVVGEGQNEQFFGPGTRLTVL.

V gene TRBV5-1 combines with J gene TRBJ1-2; D remains ambiguous. The CDR3 has 13 residues. Trimming stripped 0 bases from V and 7 bases from J, with 10 bases between. Germline CDR1 reads SGHRS; CDR2 reads YFSETQ. CDR3 sequence reads: CASSLGEESGYTF. CDR3 DNA sequence: TGCGCCAGCAGCTTGGGCGAGGAGAGTGGCTACACCTTC.

The chain joins TRBV18 to TRBJ1-2; D might be TRBD1 (5 bases). Between the trimmed V and J ends, which lost 3 bases and 0 bases, there was a span of 14 bases. Germline lookup yields CDR1 KGHSH and CDR2 LQKENI. CDR3 length equals 16 residues. The chain's CDR3 is CASSPKTDPTNYGYTF. As DNA, the CDR3 is TGTGCCAGCTCACCGAAGACAGACCCAACTAACTATGGCTACACCTTC.